This TCR beta chain was captured by sequencing in a study of T cells in Graves' hyperthyroidism and ophthalmopathy. Patients counted as stable if ophthalmopathy did not develop within 18 months. What was amplified from RNA transcripts were TCR beta CDR3 regions. A set of HTBI primers served as the primers for a first-round RT-PCR of the TCR CDR3. TCRdb analysed the multiplex PCR reads with MiXCR anew, one entry per CDR3 protein. The top ten clones hold about 7.8% of a sample with fewer than 750,000 distinct CDR3 sequences, roughly 46% of them seen once. For this clonotype: Its antigen is unidentified.

In germline, CDR1 is ENHRY, CDR2 SYGVKD. Trimming removed 10 bases from V and 8 bases from J, with 17 bases in between. This CDR3 is built from 12 residues. Overall study findings and caveats: In the blood, most expanded thyroid clonotypes above 0.001 appeared as well.

The V call is TRBV10-3, the J call TRBJ1-2; D perhaps matches TRBD1 (6 bases). Sequenced input: peripheral blood or thyroid tissue (not recorded which). The TCR originated in a young woman with Graves' hyperthyroidism. The CDR3 sequence: CATHARGQGYTF. The CDR3 nucleotides are TGTGCCACCCACGCCCGGGGGCAAGGCTACACCTTC.